The entry that follows covers one T cell receptor (beta chain) sequence. Its antigen is not known. The record originates from a study of T cell responses to AZD1222 COVID-19 vaccine. Regarding the study as a whole: Rises in breadth and depth of Spike-specific TCRs came after two AZD1222 doses.

The method was immunoSEQ multiplex PCR; TCRdb's version includes in-frame clones alone and lacks a portion of them. This sample has roughly 110,000 clones, with about nine tenths found just once. CDR3 size: 15 residues. Germline-derived CDR1 and CDR2 are LNHNV and YYDKDF (reference sequence). The ends were cut back, 0 bases at V and 7 bases at J, with 10 bases in the middle. This chain links TRBV15 with TRBJ1-6; D is perhaps TRBD1 (6 bases). The receptor was isolated from an adult who received the AZD1222 COVID-19 vaccine. The material sequenced was peripheral blood, taken 28 days after the second AZD1222 dose. DNA for the CDR3: TGTGCCACCAGCAGAGATCCAGGGGTCAATTCACCCCTCCACTTT. This gives the protein CATSRDPGVNSPLHF.